The clone carrying this T cell receptor beta chain was observed many times. This sample stems from a study of Graves' ophthalmopathy and Graves' hyperthyroidism. Across the whole study: No treatment had been given when peripheral blood was collected at initial diagnosis.

RNA transcripts provided the template for amplifying TCR beta CDR3 regions. Scientists carried out first-round RT-PCR using HTBI primers and then a second-round multiplex PCR. Each CDR3 protein is one row after TCRdb ran MiXCR on the multiplex PCR reads. The repertoire holds about 370,000 distinct CDR3 sequences, about a sixth seen once, with approximately 1.4% in the top ten. Pregnant or lactating patients and those with other autoimmune diseases or uncontrolled infections were excluded. Orbital computed tomography and thyroid ultrasound, along with TRAb, serum thyroxine and clinical symptoms, underpinned diagnosis. This receptor was taken from a woman aged 18-29 years with Graves' ophthalmopathy. Sample: peripheral blood.

The CDR3 DNA is TGTGCCTGGATATTGAGGGACGAGCAGTACTTC. Translation gives CAWILRDEQYF. The rearrangement joins TRBV30 to TRBJ2-7; the D gene is possibly TRBD2 (5 bases). With 4 bases removed from V and 5 bases from J, the gap between germline ends came to 9 bases. Germline V lookup: CDR1 GTSNPN, CDR2 SVGIG (reference sequence). The length of the CDR3 is 11 residues.